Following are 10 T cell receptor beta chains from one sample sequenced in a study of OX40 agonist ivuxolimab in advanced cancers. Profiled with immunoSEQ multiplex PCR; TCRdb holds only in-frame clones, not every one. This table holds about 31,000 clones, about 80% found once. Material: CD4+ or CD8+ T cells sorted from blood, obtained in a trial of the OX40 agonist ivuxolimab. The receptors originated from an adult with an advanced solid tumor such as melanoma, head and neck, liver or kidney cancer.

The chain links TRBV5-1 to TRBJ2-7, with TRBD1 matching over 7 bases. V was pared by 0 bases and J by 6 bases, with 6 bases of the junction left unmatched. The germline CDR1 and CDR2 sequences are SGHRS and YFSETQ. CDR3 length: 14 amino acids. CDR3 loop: CASSLEGTVGEQYF. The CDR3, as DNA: TGCGCCAGCAGCTTGGAAGGGACAGTCGGCGAGCAGTACTTC.

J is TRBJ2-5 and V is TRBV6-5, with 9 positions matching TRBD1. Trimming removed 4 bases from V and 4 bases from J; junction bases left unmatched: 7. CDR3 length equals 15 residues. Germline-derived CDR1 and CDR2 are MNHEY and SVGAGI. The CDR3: CASSSAGTGRETQYF. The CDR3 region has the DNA TGTGCCAGCAGTTCCGCCGGGACAGGGAGAGAGACCCAGTACTTC.

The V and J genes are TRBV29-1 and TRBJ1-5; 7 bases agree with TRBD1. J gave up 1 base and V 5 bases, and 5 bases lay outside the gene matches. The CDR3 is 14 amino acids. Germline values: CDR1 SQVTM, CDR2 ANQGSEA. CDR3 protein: CSVQGGSSNQPQHF. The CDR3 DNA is TGCAGCGTTCAGGGGGGCTCAAGCAATCAGCCCCAGCATTTT.

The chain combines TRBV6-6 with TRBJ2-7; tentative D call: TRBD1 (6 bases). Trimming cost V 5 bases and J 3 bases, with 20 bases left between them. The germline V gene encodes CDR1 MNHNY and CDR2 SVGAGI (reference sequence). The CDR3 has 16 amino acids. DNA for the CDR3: TGTGCCAGCAGTCACGATCAGGGAAGGGGGTTCTACGAGCAGTACTTC. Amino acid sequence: CASSHDQGRGFYEQYF.

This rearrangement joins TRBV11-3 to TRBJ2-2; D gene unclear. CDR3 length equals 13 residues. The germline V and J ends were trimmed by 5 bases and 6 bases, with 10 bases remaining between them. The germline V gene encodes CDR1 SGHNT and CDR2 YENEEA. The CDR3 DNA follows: TGTGCCAGCAGCCAATTCTCAGCCGGGGAGCTGTTTTTT. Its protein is CASSQFSAGELFF.

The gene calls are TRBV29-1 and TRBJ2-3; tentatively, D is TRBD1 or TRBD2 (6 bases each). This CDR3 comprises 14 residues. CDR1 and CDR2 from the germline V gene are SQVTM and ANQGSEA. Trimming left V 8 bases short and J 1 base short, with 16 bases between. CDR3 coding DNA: TGCAGCTCGGCGGAGGGGGGCCGCACAGATACGCAGTATTTT. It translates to CSSAEGGRTDTQYF.

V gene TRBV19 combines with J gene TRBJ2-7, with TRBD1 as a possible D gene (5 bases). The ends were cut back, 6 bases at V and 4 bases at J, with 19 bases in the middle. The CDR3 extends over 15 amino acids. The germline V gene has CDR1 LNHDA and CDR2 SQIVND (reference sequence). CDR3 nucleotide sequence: TGTGCCAGTAGCACCGACAGCCAGAAGTCTTACGAGCAGTACTTC. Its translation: CASSTDSQKSYEQYF. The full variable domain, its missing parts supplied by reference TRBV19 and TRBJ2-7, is DGGITQSPKYLFRKEGQNVTLSCEQNLNHDAMYWYRQDPGQGLRLIYYSQIVNDFQKGDIAEGYSVSREKKESFPLTVTSAQKNPTAFYLCASSTDSQKSYEQYFGPGTRLTVT.

The CDR3 nucleotides read TGTGCCAGCAGTTTTCCGGGACAGGGGAAGGATGGCTACACCTTC. Translated, it gives CASSFPGQGKDGYTF. This chain joins TRBV28 and TRBJ1-2; 10 bases agree with TRBD1. With 3 bases clipped from V and 6 bases from J, the junction kept 7 bases outside the gene matches. Germline loops: CDR1 MDHEN, CDR2 SYDVKM. The CDR3 is 15 amino acids.

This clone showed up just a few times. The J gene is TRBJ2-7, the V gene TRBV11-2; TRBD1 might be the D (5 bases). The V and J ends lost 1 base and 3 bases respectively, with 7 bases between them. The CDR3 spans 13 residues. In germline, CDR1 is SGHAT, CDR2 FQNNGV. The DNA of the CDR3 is TGTGCCAGCAGCTTAGGACAGAGCTACGAGCAGTACTTC. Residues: CASSLGQSYEQYF.

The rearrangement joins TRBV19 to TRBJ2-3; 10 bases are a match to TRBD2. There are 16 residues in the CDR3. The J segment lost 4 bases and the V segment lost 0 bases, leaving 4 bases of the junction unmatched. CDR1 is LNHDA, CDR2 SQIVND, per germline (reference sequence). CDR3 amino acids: CASSIDLAGAPDTQYF. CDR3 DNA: TGTGCCAGTAGTATAGACCTAGCGGGGGCCCCAGATACGCAGTATTTT.